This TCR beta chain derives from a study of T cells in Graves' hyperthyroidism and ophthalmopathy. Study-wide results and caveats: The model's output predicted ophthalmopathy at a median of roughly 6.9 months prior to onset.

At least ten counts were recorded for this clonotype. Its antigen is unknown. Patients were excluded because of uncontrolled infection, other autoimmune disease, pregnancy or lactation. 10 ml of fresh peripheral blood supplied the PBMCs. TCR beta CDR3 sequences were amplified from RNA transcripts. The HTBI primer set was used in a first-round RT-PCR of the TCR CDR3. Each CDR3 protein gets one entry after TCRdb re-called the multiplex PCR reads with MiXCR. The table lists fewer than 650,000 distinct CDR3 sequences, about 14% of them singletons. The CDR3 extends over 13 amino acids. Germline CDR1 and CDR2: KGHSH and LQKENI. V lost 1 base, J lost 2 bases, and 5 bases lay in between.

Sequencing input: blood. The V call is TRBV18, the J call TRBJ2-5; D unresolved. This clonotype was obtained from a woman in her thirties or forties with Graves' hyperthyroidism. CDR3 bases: TGTGCCAGCTCACCACGCCAGCAAGAGACCCAGTACTTC. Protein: CASSPRQQETQYF.